One and the same sample provided the 15 T cell receptor beta chains below, sequenced in a study of identical twins. MiXCR, run by TCRdb on the 5' RACE reads, gives a single entry per CDR3 protein. The data contain hundreds of thousands of distinct CDR3 sequences, approximately 20% of them seen just once; the ten biggest clones take up approximately 0.52%. The sample also formed part of further work on yellow fever vaccine responses in identical twins.

Sequencing input: CD4+ T cells sorted from blood. These receptors came from a young woman in good health.

This clonotype occurred a few times. This chain uses TRBV20-1 with TRBJ2-3; a possible D gene is TRBD2 (5 bases). The CDR3 spans 14 residues. Per germline, CDR1 DFQATT and CDR2 SNEGSKA (reference sequence). V dropped 5 bases and J dropped 1 base, with 13 bases sitting between them. CDR3 coding DNA: TGCAGTGCTGCCGAGTCCGGGGGCACAGATACGCAGTATTTT. Translated: CSAAESGGTDTQYF.

This clonotype has a handful of counts. The rearrangement uses TRBV2 and TRBJ1-2; D perhaps matches TRBD1 (5 bases). The V end lost 7 bases, the J end lost 2 bases, and 14 bases lay between the germline ends. Germline V gene data show CDR1 as SNHLY and CDR2 as FYNNEI. The CDR3 runs 14 residues. The CDR3 DNA is TGTGCCAGCACTCAAGACAGTAAGAACTATGGCTACACCTTC. Protein product: CASTQDSKNYGYTF.

The J gene is TRBJ2-1, the V gene TRBV6-6; no definite D call. The V gene lost 8 bases and the J gene lost 6 bases, with 11 bases spanning the gap. This CDR3 is built from 12 residues. Germline CDR1 is MNHNY and CDR2 is SVGAGI (reference sequence). The CDR3 region has the DNA TGTGCCAGCGGAAAAACGACCAATGAGCAGTTCTTC. Protein: CASGKTTNEQFF.

This sequence joins TRBV7-9 and TRBJ2-6, with 8 bases that match TRBD1. The CDR3 is 17 residues long. The ends lost 5 bases at V and 1 base at J; junction bases unmatched: 7. Looked up from germline, CDR1 is SEHNR and CDR2 is FQNEAQ (reference sequence). This chain's CDR3 is CASSPDRDGSGANVLTF. In DNA form, the CDR3 reads TGTGCCAGCAGCCCGGACAGGGACGGTTCTGGGGCCAACGTCCTGACTTTC.

There are a few counts of this clonotype. The rearrangement links TRBV5-1 to TRBJ2-5, with 12 bases identical to TRBD1. The V gene's germline CDR1 is SGHRS and CDR2 YFSETQ. This CDR3 comprises 16 residues. Trimming at V came to 2 bases and at J to 3 bases, leaving 5 bases not matched to a gene. CDR3 residues: CASSFGGTGGEETQYF. In nucleotides, the CDR3 is TGCGCCAGCAGCTTTGGCGGGACAGGGGGCGAAGAGACCCAGTACTTC.

This clonotype was seen a handful of times. This sequence joins TRBV5-1 and TRBJ2-5, with 8 bases lining up with TRBD1. CDR3 size: 15 residues. The germline V gene has CDR1 SGHRS and CDR2 YFSETQ. J lost 1 base, V lost 4 bases, and 6 bases had no gene match. DNA for the CDR3: TGCGCCAGCAGCAACGGACAGGGAGTCCAAGAGACCCAGTACTTC. Its protein is CASSNGQGVQETQYF.

The chain recombines TRBV11-2 with TRBJ1-5; a possible D gene is TRBD1 (5 bases). Germline CDR1 SGHAT, CDR2 FQNNGV. Between the trimmed V and J ends, which lost 5 bases and 3 bases, there was a span of 14 bases. This CDR3 is 15 amino acids long. The CDR3 sequence: CASSVRGLVNQPQHF. CDR3 DNA: TGTGCCAGCAGCGTTAGGGGCCTCGTCAATCAGCCCCAGCATTTT.

This clonotype was observed at least ten times. This chain links TRBV12-3 or TRBV12-4 with TRBJ2-6; no clear D gene. The V and J ends lost 2 bases and 1 base respectively, with 0 bases between them. This CDR3 contains 13 residues. In nucleotides, the CDR3 is TGTGCCAGCAGTTTATCTGGGGCCAACGTCCTGACTTTC. Residues: CASSLSGANVLTF.

This clonotype has only a few counts. CDR3: CASSYSRLATNTGELFF. DNA for the CDR3: TGTGCCAGCAGTTACTCACGGCTAGCGACGAACACCGGGGAGCTGTTTTTT. V gene TRBV6-2 or TRBV6-3 combines with J gene TRBJ2-2; tentative D call: TRBD2 (6 bases). Germline CDR1 reads MNHEY; CDR2 reads SVGEGT. V lost 0 bases to trimming and J lost 0 bases, with 11 bases between them. The CDR3 is 17 residues long.

The chain employs TRBV20-1 and TRBJ2-1, with D maybe TRBD2 (6 bases). Per germline, CDR1 DFQATT and CDR2 SNEGSKA (reference sequence). The CDR3 has 15 residues. Trimming pared 6 bases from V and 9 bases from J, leaving 24 bases between. In DNA, the CDR3 is TGCAGTGCAACCCGGGACTCCCGGATTGAGGGTGAGCAGTTCTTC. Translating it yields CSATRDSRIEGEQFF.

The chain has TRBV5-1 and TRBJ2-1, with 8 nucleotides matching TRBD2. CDR1 and CDR2 from the germline V gene are SGHRS and YFSETQ. Trimming at V came to 0 bases and at J to 3 bases, leaving 5 bases not matched to a gene. CDR3 length: 16 amino acids. CDR3 in amino acids: CASSLAGGANYNEQFF. DNA of the CDR3: TGCGCCAGCAGCTTGGCCGGGGGGGCCAACTACAATGAGCAGTTCTTC.

This clonotype turned up a few times. V is TRBV12-3 or TRBV12-4 and J is TRBJ2-2; possible D gene TRBD1, 5 bases. The length of the CDR3 is 13 residues. V gave up 6 bases and J gave up 9 bases, with 14 bases separating them. CDR3 in DNA: TGTGCCAGCAGGCCCCAGTGGGGCCGGGAGCTGTTTTTT. This codes for CASRPQWGRELFF.

This chain links TRBV7-2 with TRBJ1-2, with TRBD1 matching over 7 bases. Germline CDR1 reads SGHTA; CDR2 reads FQGNSA. The CDR3 has 15 residues. The V gene end was trimmed by 4 bases and the J gene end by 0 bases; junction bases not matched to a gene: 5. CDR3 in amino acids: CASSSPTGSNYGYTF. Written as DNA, the CDR3 is TGTGCCAGCAGCTCTCCGACAGGGTCTAACTATGGCTACACCTTC.

The V call is TRBV20-1, the J call TRBJ2-1; TRBD2 might be the D (5 bases). Looked up from germline, CDR1 is DFQATT and CDR2 is SNEGSKA (reference sequence). Trimming removed 5 bases at V and 6 bases at J, with 14 bases between. This CDR3 comprises 13 residues. CDR3 sequence: CSAYRELGNEQFF. DNA of the CDR3: TGCAGTGCTTACCGGGAATTGGGCAATGAGCAGTTCTTC.

This sequence joins TRBV29-1 and TRBJ2-7; D may be TRBD2 (5 bases). The CDR3 contains 11 residues. V lost 4 bases and J lost 6, with 10 bases in between. Looked up from germline, CDR1 is SQVTM and CDR2 is ANQGSEA. The CDR3 bases are TGCAGCGTTGTGGAGGTCTCCGAGCAGTACTTC. Its translation is CSVVEVSEQYF.